One sample yielded the 25 T cell receptor beta chains listed below, sequenced in a study of T cell responses to AZD1222 COVID-19 vaccine (dated by TCRdb to 2020 to 2022). What the time point label conveys for this sample: about 28 days (+/-7) after the second vaccine dose. The method behind the library was the immunoSEQ multiplex PCR assay. TCRdb obtained this table from immuneACCESS and retained in-frame rearrangements with V and J assigned. These tables miss some clones; where compared with another copy, unresolved V genes account for less than half of the shortfall, and the remainder is unexplained. The sample table records 72,000 or so clones; roughly 87% of these occur just once. The top ten clones comprise roughly 27% of the sample. Specimen: peripheral blood, collected 28 days after the second AZD1222 dose. These receptors originate from an adult who received the AZD1222 COVID-19 vaccine.

This sequence joins TRBV5-1 and TRBJ2-2; 10 bases map to TRBD2. The CDR3 spans 16 residues. With 4 bases clipped from V and 4 bases from J, the junction kept 7 bases outside the gene matches. Germline CDR1 is SGHRS and CDR2 is YFSETQ. The CDR3 bases are TGCGCCAGCAGCCCCGGACTAGCGGATATCACCGGGGAGCTGTTTTTT. Its protein is CASSPGLADITGELFF.

A remark on this clone: Without the conserved terminal phenylalanine or tryptophan, this CDR3 likely stems from a read error. No DNA is shown, since the ends of the CDR3 on it are uncertain; the CDR3 is the one TCRdb lists. The chain couples TRBV28 to TRBJ1-2. Inclusive of both ends, the CDR3 amounts to 12 amino acids. The germline gives CDR1 MDHEN, CDR2 SYDVKM. This chain's CDR3 is CASGPRRTRGTS.

The CDR3 DNA sequence: TGTGCCAGCAGTTACGAGGTTTTTGGGGGCCCCTACGAGCAGTACTTC. Its protein is CASSYEVFGGPYEQYF. J is TRBJ2-7 and V is TRBV6-5, with a weak D call TRBD1 (6 bases). In germline, CDR1 is MNHEY, CDR2 SVGAGI. The CDR3 is 16 residues long. V dropped 2 bases and J dropped 2 bases, with 16 bases sitting between them.

This clone is a singleton in its sample. The V call is TRBV11-3, the J call TRBJ2-7, with TRBD2 as a possible D gene (5 bases). Germline assignment: CDR1 SGHNT and CDR2 YENEEA. The V end lost 5 bases, the J end lost 6 bases, and 23 bases lay between the germline ends. This CDR3 has 16 amino acids. As DNA, the CDR3 is TGTGCCAGCAGCCCACAAGGCCGACGGACTCCTGCCGAGCAGTACTTC. Translated, it gives CASSPQGRRTPAEQYF.

The chain uses TRBV5-1 and TRBJ2-7; D gene ambiguous. Trimming took 4 bases from V and 4 from J, leaving 15 bases between them. The CDR3 totals 14 residues. Per the germline V gene, CDR1 is SGHRS and CDR2 is YFSETQ. CDR3 nucleotide sequence: TGCGCCAGCAGCCTCGGCCACCCTCCATACGAGCAGTACTTC. Amino acid sequence: CASSLGHPPYEQYF.

This sequence joins TRBV10-3 and TRBJ1-2; 8 nucleotides align to TRBD1. CDR1 and CDR2 (germline): ENHRY, SYGVKD. V lost 3 bases, J lost 8 bases, and 14 bases stayed unmatched. This CDR3 is 16 amino acids long. CDR3 in amino acids: CAISDPTGGGLGGYTF. For the CDR3, the DNA is TGTGCCATCAGTGACCCCACAGGGGGAGGTTTGGGAGGCTACACCTTC.

The gene calls are TRBV7-3 and TRBJ2-1; 14 nucleotides line up with TRBD2. The trim removed 0 bases at V and 7 bases at J, leaving 2 bases unmatched. CDR3 length: 16 residues. Germline lookup yields CDR1 SGHTA and CDR2 FQGTGA. The CDR3 here is CASSLTGTSGSNEQFF. CDR3 DNA: TGTGCCAGCAGCTTAACCGGGACTAGCGGGAGTAATGAGCAGTTCTTC.

The chain links TRBV29-1 to TRBJ2-7; a weak D match, TRBD1 (6 bases). Trimming stripped 6 bases from V and 4 bases from J, with 19 bases between. The length of the CDR3 is 14 residues. Germline V gives CDR1 SQVTM, CDR2 ANQGSEA. Written as DNA, the CDR3 is TGCAGCGTCGTAGGGGGTACTACTGGATACGAGCAGTACTTC. This encodes CSVVGGTTGYEQYF.

This clone was detected only a few times. V is TRBV16 and J is TRBJ1-2; the D gene is possibly TRBD1 (6 bases). Between the trimmed V and J ends, which lost 2 bases and 4 bases, there was a span of 11 bases. In germline, CDR1 is KGHSY, CDR2 FQNENV. CDR3 length: 14 residues. Here the CDR3 DNA reads TGTGCCAGCAGCCAAGGACAGATACTCTATGGCTACACCTTC. Protein product: CASSQGQILYGYTF.

The chain carries TRBV18 and TRBJ2-7; D is ambiguous. Germline assignment: CDR1 KGHSH and CDR2 LQKENI. The CDR3 consists of 13 residues. V lost 3 bases to trimming and J lost 2 bases, with 8 bases between them. This chain's CDR3 is CASSPAAPYEQYF. CDR3 sequence (DNA): TGTGCCAGCTCACCGGCTGCCCCCTACGAGCAGTACTTC.

The chain carries TRBV28 and TRBJ1-5, with TRBD1 as a possible D gene (5 bases). V lost 8 bases to trimming and J lost 3 bases, with 14 bases between them. Germline assignment: CDR1 MDHEN and CDR2 SYDVKM. The CDR3 has 14 residues. The DNA of the CDR3 is TGTGCCAGCTGGATGACAGCGGACAATCAGCCCCAGCATTTT. This sequence encodes CASWMTADNQPQHF. The complete variable domain, with remaining parts taken from reference TRBV28 and TRBJ1-5, reads DVKVTQSSRYLVKRTGEKVFLECVQDMDHENMFWYRQDPGLGLRLIYFSYDVKMKEKGDIPEGYSVSREKKERFSLILESASTNQTSMYLCASWMTADNQPQHFGDGTRLSIL.

The J gene is TRBJ2-7, the V gene TRBV7-2; possible D gene TRBD2, 5 bases. This CDR3 has 15 residues. With 4 bases removed from V and 1 base from J, the gap between germline ends came to 14 bases. Germline CDR1 SGHTA, CDR2 FQGNSA. The CDR3 loop is CASSSEGITSYEQYF. CDR3 coding DNA: TGTGCCAGCAGCTCAGAGGGTATTACATCCTACGAGCAGTACTTC.

The chain is built from TRBV28 and TRBJ2-5, with TRBD2 as a possible D gene (6 bases). V lost 6 bases to trimming and J lost 0 bases, with 11 bases between them. Per the germline V gene, CDR1 is MDHEN and CDR2 is SYDVKM. This CDR3 is 14 amino acids long. The CDR3 region is CASSPQRDQETQYF. The CDR3 nucleotides read TGTGCCAGCAGCCCCCAGCGGGACCAAGAGACCCAGTACTTC.

The chain couples TRBV27 to TRBJ2-5; 9 nucleotides align to TRBD1. The junction had 13 bases not matched to a gene; V was cut back by 5 bases and J by 0 bases. Germline values: CDR1 MNHEY, CDR2 SMNVEV (reference sequence). This CDR3 contains 18 residues. As DNA, the CDR3 is TGTGCCAGCAGTGGGGTGTATGAGACAGGGGGTTACCAAGAGACCCAGTACTTC. Encoded protein: CASSGVYETGGYQETQYF.

The rearrangement joins TRBV7-9 to TRBJ1-2, with 7 bases identical to TRBD1. Per germline, CDR1 SEHNR and CDR2 FQNEAQ (reference sequence). Trimming removed 3 bases from V and 12 bases from J; junction bases left unmatched: 7. This CDR3 region has 12 residues. The CDR3 DNA is TGTGCCAGCAGCTTGGTAGAGGGGGCGGACACCTTC. Translation gives CASSLVEGADTF.

This chain connects TRBV9 to TRBJ2-6; D remains unclear. This CDR3 contains 18 residues. Trimming stripped 0 bases from V and 0 bases from J, with 13 bases between. The V gene's germline CDR1 is SGDLS and CDR2 YYNGEE. The CDR3, as DNA: TGTGCCAGCAGCGTAGATCCCCCTCGAACCTCTGGGGCCAACGTCCTGACTTTC. Translated, it gives CASSVDPPRTSGANVLTF. Full variable domain (outside the CDR3, taken from reference TRBV9 and TRBJ2-6): DSGVTQTPKHLITATGQRVTLRCSPRSGDLSVYWYQQSLDQGLQFLIQYYNGEERAKGNILERFSAQQFPDLHSELNLSSLELGDSALYFCASSVDPPRTSGANVLTFGAGSRLTVL.

The chain carries TRBV30 and TRBJ2-1; D remains unclear. CDR1 is GTSNPN and CDR2 is SVGIG in the germline V gene (reference sequence). The CDR3 covers 15 residues. Trimming took off 4 bases at V and 1 base at J, with 14 bases between the two ends. This chain's CDR3 is CAWNPPRRSYNEQFF. CDR3 nucleotide sequence: TGTGCCTGGAACCCACCCAGGAGATCCTACAATGAGCAGTTCTTC.

This chain connects TRBV19 to TRBJ2-2, with D possibly being TRBD2 (6 bases). V gave up 4 bases and J gave up 7 bases, with 22 bases separating them. This CDR3 has 17 amino acids. The germline V gene has CDR1 LNHDA and CDR2 SQIVND (reference sequence). The CDR3: CASSREVASDFSGELFF. The CDR3 nucleotides are TGTGCCAGTAGTAGAGAGGTGGCTAGCGATTTTAGCGGGGAGCTGTTTTTT.

This chain uses TRBV10-3 with TRBJ1-5, with D perhaps matching TRBD1 (5 bases). CDR1 is ENHRY, CDR2 SYGVKD, per germline. The CDR3 runs to 14 residues. The V end lost 4 bases, the J end lost 3 bases, and 10 bases lay between the germline ends. The CDR3 is CAISVDRDNQPQHF. The CDR3 coding sequence is TGTGCCATCAGTGTTGACAGAGACAATCAGCCCCAGCATTTT.

The chain combines TRBV7-6 with TRBJ1-4; 7 nucleotides line up with TRBD1. Germline CDR1 SGHVS, CDR2 FNYEAQ. Losses at the gene ends were 5 bases for V and 8 bases for J; bases not matched to a gene: 8. The CDR3 totals 14 residues. For the CDR3, the DNA is TGTGCCAGCAGCAGAGCAGGGGGAAAGGAAAAACTGTTTTTT. This translates into CASSRAGGKEKLFF.

V is TRBV3-1 (or the pseudogene TRBV3-2) and J is TRBJ1-1, with D possibly matching TRBD1 (5 bases). The CDR3 spans 16 residues. V gave up 5 bases and J gave up 3 bases, with 19 bases separating them. The germline CDR1 and CDR2 sequences are LGHDT and YNNKEL (reference sequence). The CDR3 spells CASSNGMQGWDTEAFF. The CDR3 coding sequence is TGTGCCAGCAGCAACGGGATGCAGGGCTGGGACACTGAAGCTTTCTTT.

This clone has more than one count but fewer than ten. V is TRBV5-1 and J is TRBJ2-7; tentatively, D is TRBD2 (6 bases). Germline V gene lookup returns CDR1 SGHRS and CDR2 YFSETQ. Trimming cost V 4 bases and J 0 bases, with 11 bases left between them. The CDR3 sequence is 14 residues long. CDR3 protein: CASSPTGDSYEQYF. The CDR3 bases are TGCGCCAGCAGCCCGACGGGGGACTCCTACGAGCAGTACTTC.

The rearrangement uses TRBV5-6 and TRBJ1-5; 7 positions match TRBD1. Germline V gene data show CDR1 as SGHDT and CDR2 as YYEEEE. The CDR3 is 15 amino acids. Trimming cost V 2 bases and J 3 bases; bases outside gene matches: 5. CDR3 in amino acids: CASSFGDRSNQPQHF. The CDR3 DNA sequence: TGTGCCAGCAGCTTCGGGGACAGATCCAATCAGCCCCAGCATTTT.

The chain employs TRBV28 and TRBJ2-5; TRBD2 is a possible D gene (5 bases). Germline V gene sequence: CDR1 MDHEN, CDR2 SYDVKM. V dropped 2 bases and J dropped 5 bases, with 18 bases sitting between them. The CDR3 length is 16 residues. CDR3 coding DNA: TGTGCCAGCAGTTTACGGCGGGCGGGCAGTAAGGAGACCCAGTACTTC. Translation gives CASSLRRAGSKETQYF.

This CDR3 reads CASSLRQGWNNEQFF. Here the CDR3 DNA reads TGTGCCAGCAGCTTAAGACAGGGATGGAACAATGAGCAGTTCTTC. The V and J genes are TRBV7-3 and TRBJ2-1; TRBD1 matches at 7 bases. The CDR3 is 15 amino acids. The V segment lost 1 base and the J segment 5 bases; nucleotides outside the gene matches: 5. Per the germline V gene, CDR1 is SGHTA and CDR2 is FQGTGA.